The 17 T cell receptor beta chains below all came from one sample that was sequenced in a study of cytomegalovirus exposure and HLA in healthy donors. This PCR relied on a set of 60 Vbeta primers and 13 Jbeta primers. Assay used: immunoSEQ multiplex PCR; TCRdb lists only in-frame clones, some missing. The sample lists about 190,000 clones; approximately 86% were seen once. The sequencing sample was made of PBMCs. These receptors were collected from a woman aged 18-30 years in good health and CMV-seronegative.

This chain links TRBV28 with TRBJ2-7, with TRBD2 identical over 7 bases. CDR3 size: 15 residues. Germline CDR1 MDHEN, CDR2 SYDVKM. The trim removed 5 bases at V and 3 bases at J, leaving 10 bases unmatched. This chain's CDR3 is CASSAGGTPNYEQYF. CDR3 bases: TGTGCCAGCAGTGCCGGGGGGACCCCGAACTACGAGCAGTACTTC.

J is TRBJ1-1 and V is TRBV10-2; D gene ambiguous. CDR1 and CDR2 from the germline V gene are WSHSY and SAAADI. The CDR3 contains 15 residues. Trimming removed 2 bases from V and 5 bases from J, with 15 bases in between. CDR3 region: CASSEPRAAKTEAFF. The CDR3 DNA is TGCGCCAGCAGTGAGCCCCGCGCGGCGAAGACTGAAGCTTTCTTT.

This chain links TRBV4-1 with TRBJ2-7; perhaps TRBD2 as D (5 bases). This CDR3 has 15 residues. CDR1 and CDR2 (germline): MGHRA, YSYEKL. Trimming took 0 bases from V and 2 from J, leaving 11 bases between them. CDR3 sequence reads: CASSQDEGTPYEQYF. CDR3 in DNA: TGCGCCAGCAGCCAAGACGAGGGAACCCCCTACGAGCAGTACTTC.

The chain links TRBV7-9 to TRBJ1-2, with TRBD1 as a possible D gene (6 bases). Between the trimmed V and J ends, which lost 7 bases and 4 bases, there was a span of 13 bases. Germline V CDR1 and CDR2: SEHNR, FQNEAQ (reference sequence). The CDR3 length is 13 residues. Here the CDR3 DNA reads TGTGCCAGCACCGCGACAGGAGTCTATGGCTACACCTTC. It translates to CASTATGVYGYTF.

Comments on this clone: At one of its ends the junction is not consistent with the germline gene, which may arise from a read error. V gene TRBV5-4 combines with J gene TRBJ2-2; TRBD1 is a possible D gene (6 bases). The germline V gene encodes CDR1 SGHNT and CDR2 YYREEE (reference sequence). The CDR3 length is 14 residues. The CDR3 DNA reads TGTGCCAACAGCCCCGGGGACATATTAGGGGAGCTGTTTTTT. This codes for CANSPGDILGELFF. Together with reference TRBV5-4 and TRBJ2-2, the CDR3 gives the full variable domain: ETGVTQSPTHLIKTRGQQVTLRCSSQSGHNTVSWYQQALGQGPQFIFQYYREEENGRGNFPPRFSGLQFPNYSSELNVNALELDDSALYLCANSPGDILGELFFGEGSRLTVL.

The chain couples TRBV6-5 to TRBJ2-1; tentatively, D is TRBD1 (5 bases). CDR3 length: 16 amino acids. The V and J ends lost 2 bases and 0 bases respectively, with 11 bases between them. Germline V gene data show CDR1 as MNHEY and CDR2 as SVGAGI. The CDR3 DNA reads TGTGCCAGCAGTTACCTGACAGCAGACTCCTACAATGAGCAGTTCTTC. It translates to CASSYLTADSYNEQFF.

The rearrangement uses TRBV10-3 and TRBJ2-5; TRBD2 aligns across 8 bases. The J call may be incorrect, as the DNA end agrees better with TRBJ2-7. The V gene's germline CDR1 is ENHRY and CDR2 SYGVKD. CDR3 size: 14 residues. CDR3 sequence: CAIRGAGASYEQYF. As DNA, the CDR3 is TGTGCCATCAGAGGAGCGGGGGCCTCCTACGAGCAGTACTTC.

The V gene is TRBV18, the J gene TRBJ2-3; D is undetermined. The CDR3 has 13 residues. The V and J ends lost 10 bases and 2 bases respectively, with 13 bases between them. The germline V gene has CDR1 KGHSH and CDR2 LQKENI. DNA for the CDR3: TGTGCCACCCACCAGGTTCTCACAGATACGCAGTATTTT. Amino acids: CATHQVLTDTQYF.

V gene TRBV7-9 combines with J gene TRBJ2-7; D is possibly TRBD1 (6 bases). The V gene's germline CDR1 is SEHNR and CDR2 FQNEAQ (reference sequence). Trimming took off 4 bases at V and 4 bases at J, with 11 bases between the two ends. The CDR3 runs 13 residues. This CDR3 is CASSSVGAYEQYF. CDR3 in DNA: TGTGCCAGCAGCTCCGTGGGGGCATACGAGCAGTACTTC. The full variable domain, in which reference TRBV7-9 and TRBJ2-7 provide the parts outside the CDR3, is DTGVSQNPRHKITKRGQNVTFRCDPISEHNRLYWYRQTLGQGPEFLTYFQNEAQLEKSRLLSDRFSAERPKGSFSTLEIQRTEQGDSAMYLCASSSVGAYEQYFGPGTRLTVT.

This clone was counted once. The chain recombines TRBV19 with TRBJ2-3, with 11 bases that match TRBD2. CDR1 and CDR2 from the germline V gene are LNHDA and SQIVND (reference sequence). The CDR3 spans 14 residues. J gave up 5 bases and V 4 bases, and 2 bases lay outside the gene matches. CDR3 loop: CASSRGLAGDTQYF. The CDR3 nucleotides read TGTGCCAGTAGTAGAGGACTAGCGGGAGATACGCAGTATTTT.

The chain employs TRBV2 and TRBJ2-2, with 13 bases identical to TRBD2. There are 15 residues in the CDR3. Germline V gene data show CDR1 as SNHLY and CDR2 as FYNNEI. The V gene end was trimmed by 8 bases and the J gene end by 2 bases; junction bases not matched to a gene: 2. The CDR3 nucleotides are TGTGCCAGCGGGGGACTAGCGGGAAACACCGGGGAGCTGTTTTTT. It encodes CASGGLAGNTGELFF.

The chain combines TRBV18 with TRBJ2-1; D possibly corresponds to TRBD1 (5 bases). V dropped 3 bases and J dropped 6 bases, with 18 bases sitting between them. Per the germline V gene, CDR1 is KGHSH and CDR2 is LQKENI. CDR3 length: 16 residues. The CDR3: CASSPGAVVGVNEQFF. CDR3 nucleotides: TGTGCCAGCTCACCGGGTGCGGTGGTAGGGGTCAATGAGCAGTTCTTC.

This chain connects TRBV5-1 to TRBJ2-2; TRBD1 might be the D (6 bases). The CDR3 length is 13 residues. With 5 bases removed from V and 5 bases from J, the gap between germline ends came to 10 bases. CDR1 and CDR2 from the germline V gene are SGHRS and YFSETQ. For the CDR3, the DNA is TGCGCCAGCAGGCAGGGGTTAACCGGGGAGCTGTTTTTT. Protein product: CASRQGLTGELFF.

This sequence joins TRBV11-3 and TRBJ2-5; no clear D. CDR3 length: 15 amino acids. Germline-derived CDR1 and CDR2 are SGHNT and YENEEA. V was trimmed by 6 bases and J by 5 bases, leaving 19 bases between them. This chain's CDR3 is CASSPTLRLLETQYF. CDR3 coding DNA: TGTGCCAGCAGTCCGACTTTGAGGCTGCTGGAGACCCAGTACTTC.

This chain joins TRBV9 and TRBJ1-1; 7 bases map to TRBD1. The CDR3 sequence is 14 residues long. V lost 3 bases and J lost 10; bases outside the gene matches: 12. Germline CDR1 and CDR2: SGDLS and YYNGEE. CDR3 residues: CASSGNRTGMGAFF. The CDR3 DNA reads TGTGCCAGCAGCGGAAACCGGACAGGTATGGGAGCTTTCTTT.

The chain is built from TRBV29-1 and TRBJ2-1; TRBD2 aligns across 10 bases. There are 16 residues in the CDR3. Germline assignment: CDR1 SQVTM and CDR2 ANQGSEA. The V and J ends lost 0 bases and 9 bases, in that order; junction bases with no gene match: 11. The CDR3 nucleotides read TGCAGCGTTGAAGATCCCCTTAGCGGGGGGACGGGTGAGCAGTTCTTC. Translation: CSVEDPLSGGTGEQFF.

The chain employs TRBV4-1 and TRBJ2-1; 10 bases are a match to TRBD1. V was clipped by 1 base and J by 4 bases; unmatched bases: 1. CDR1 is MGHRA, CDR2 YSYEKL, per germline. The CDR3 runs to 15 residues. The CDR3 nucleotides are TGCGCCAGCAGCCAAGGGGACAGGGGATACAATGAGCAGTTCTTC. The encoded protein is CASSQGDRGYNEQFF.